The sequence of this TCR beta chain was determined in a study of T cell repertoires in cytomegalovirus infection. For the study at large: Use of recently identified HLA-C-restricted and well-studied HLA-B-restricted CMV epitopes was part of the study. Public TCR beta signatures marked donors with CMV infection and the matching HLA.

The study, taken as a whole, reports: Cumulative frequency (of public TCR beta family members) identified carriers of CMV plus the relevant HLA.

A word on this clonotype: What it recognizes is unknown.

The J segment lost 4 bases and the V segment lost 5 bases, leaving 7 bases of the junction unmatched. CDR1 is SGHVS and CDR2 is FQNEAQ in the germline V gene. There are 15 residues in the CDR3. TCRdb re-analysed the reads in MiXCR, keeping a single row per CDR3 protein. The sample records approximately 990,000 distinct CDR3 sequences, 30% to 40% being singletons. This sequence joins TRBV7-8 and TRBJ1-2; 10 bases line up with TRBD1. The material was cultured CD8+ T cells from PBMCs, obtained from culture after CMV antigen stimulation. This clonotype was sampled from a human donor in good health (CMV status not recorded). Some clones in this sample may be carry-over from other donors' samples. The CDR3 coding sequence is TGTGCCAGCAGCCTACGACAGGGGGCCCGCTATGGCTACACCTTC. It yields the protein CASSLRQGARYGYTF.